The 22 T cell receptor beta chains listed next were all sequenced from one sample in a study of CD8+CD57+ T cells in acquired aplastic anemia. The template used for profiling TCR beta VDJ and CDR3 was genomic DNA. Using its own MiXCR run on the reads, TCRdb lists one record per CDR3 protein. The sample shows over 150,000 distinct CDR3 sequences, around 48% of them seen only once. Patients included in sequencing had previously demonstrated CD8+CD57+ cell expansion by flow cytometry. Sequenced sample: sorted CD4+, CD8+, or CD8+CD57+ T cells (not recorded which) from PBMCs. The receptors stem from a human donor with aplastic anemia.

This clonotype occurred many times. The rearrangement links TRBV5-4 to TRBJ1-1; D might be TRBD1 (6 bases). The CDR3 length is 13 residues. Germline loops: CDR1 SGHNT, CDR2 YYREEE (reference sequence). With 0 bases removed from V and 5 bases from J, the gap between germline ends came to 8 bases. The CDR3 DNA sequence: TGTGCCAGCAGCTTGGAACAGGGAACTGAAGCTTTCTTT. This encodes CASSLEQGTEAFF.

This clonotype has just one count. This chain joins TRBV20-1 and TRBJ2-3; 13 nucleotides line up with TRBD2. J lost 4 bases, V lost 1 base, and 8 bases had no gene match. The CDR3 is 17 residues long. Per germline, CDR1 DFQATT and CDR2 SNEGSKA (reference sequence). The CDR3 sequence: CSARGTSGGQGADTQYF. In DNA form, the CDR3 reads TGCAGTGCTAGAGGGACTAGCGGGGGCCAAGGGGCAGATACGCAGTATTTT.

V and J are TRBV19 and TRBJ1-1, with 7 bases identical to TRBD1. Germline CDR1 reads LNHDA; CDR2 reads SQIVND (reference sequence). The CDR3 covers 14 residues. The trim removed 4 bases at V and 1 base at J, leaving 3 bases unmatched. The DNA for the CDR3 is TGTGCCAGTAGTACGGACAGGTGGAACACTGAAGCTTTCTTT. It translates to CASSTDRWNTEAFF.

This clonotype occurred many times. The chain couples TRBV5-1 to TRBJ2-1, with TRBD2 matching over 9 bases. V lost 0 bases to trimming and J lost 6 bases; unmatched junction nucleotides: 4. CDR1 and CDR2 from the germline V gene are SGHRS and YFSETQ. The CDR3 consists of 15 residues. CDR3 coding DNA: TGCGCCAGCAGCTTGGGGGTAGCGGGAGTCAATGAGCAGTTCTTC. This gives the protein CASSLGVAGVNEQFF.

At least ten counts were recorded for this clonotype. This chain links TRBV6-2 or TRBV6-3 with TRBJ2-7, with 9 bases aligning to TRBD1. V trimming: 4 bases; J trimming: 12 bases; junction bases outside the gene matches: 7. Germline V gene sequence: CDR1 MNHEY, CDR2 SVGEGT. CDR3 length: 12 residues. The CDR3 bases are TGTGCCAGCAGTTCCGGGACAGGGACAGGGTACTTC. Its translation: CASSSGTGTGYF.

This clonotype is a singleton in its sample. The chain recombines TRBV25-1 with TRBJ2-5; 11 nucleotides line up with TRBD2. The CDR3 consists of 21 residues. Germline loops: CDR1 MGHDK, CDR2 SYGVNS. The J segment lost 3 bases and the V segment lost 1 base, leaving 19 bases of the junction unmatched. CDR3 in DNA: TGTGCCAGCAGTGAATCTTTCAGTATGCTCGTGACTAGCGGGACCAAAGAGACCCAGTACTTC. Translating it yields CASSESFSMLVTSGTKETQYF.

At least ten counts were recorded for this clonotype. One junction end disagrees with the germline gene, perhaps due to a read error. J is TRBJ2-1 and V is TRBV20-1; TRBD2 matches at 10 bases. The CDR3 runs 12 residues. The germline CDR1 and CDR2 sequences are DFQATT and SNEGSKA (reference sequence). CDR3 sequence: CSVPEREGRGVF. For the CDR3, the DNA is TGCAGTGTACCCGAGCGGGAGGGCCGCGGGGTCTTC.

The CDR3 reads CASSLMSGGDYGYTF. The CDR3 DNA follows: TGTGCCAGCAGTTTAATGTCAGGGGGGGACTATGGCTACACCTTC. The chain recombines TRBV12-3 or TRBV12-4 with TRBJ1-2, with 7 bases aligning to TRBD1. With V trimmed by 2 bases and J by 3 bases, 6 bases remained unmatched. The CDR3 spans 15 residues.

The chain carries TRBV2 and TRBJ2-7; D call uncertain. CDR1 and CDR2 (germline): SNHLY, FYNNEI. Trimming pared 4 bases from V and 3 bases from J, leaving 10 bases between. The CDR3 length is 13 residues. CDR3 sequence: CASSASRGYEQYF. CDR3 sequence (DNA): TGTGCCAGCAGTGCATCACGAGGCTACGAGCAGTACTTC. The variable domain in full, completed from reference TRBV2 and TRBJ2-7, reads EPEVTQTPSHQVTQMGQEVILRCVPISNHLYFYWYRQILGQKVEFLVSFYNNEISEKSEIFDDQFSVERPDGSNFTLKIRSTKLEDSAMYFCASSASRGYEQYFGPGTRLTVT.

This clonotype was counted ten times or more. The chain recombines TRBV12-3 or TRBV12-4 with TRBJ1-5; possible D gene TRBD1, 6 bases. The V end was cut by 5 bases, the J end by 9 bases, with 14 bases between. The CDR3 loop spans 13 amino acids. The CDR3 region is CASSEAVGGPQHF. In DNA, the CDR3 is TGTGCCAGCAGTGAGGCAGTAGGGGGGCCCCAGCATTTT.

The rearrangement links TRBV2 to TRBJ2-7; D gene unclear. Trimming left V 0 bases short and J 4 bases short, with 7 bases between. CDR3 length: 13 amino acids. The V gene's germline CDR1 is SNHLY and CDR2 FYNNEI. Here the CDR3 DNA reads TGTGCCAGCAGTGAAGCGTGGGCTTACGAGCAGTACTTC. Translation gives CASSEAWAYEQYF.

The rearrangement uses TRBV2 and TRBJ1-6, with 8 bases identical to TRBD1. The trim removed 6 bases at V and 12 bases at J, leaving 10 bases unmatched. Per the germline V gene, CDR1 is SNHLY and CDR2 is FYNNEI. The CDR3 extends over 14 amino acids. The CDR3, as DNA: TGTGCCAGCAGAGTGGGACAGGCGCGAAGACCCCTCCACTTT. Its translation: CASRVGQARRPLHF.

Many counts were recorded for this clonotype. The genes are TRBV7-9 and TRBJ2-7; D gene uncertain. V lost 7 bases to trimming and J lost 3 bases, with 13 bases between them. Germline V gives CDR1 SEHNR, CDR2 FQNEAQ (reference sequence). This CDR3 contains 13 residues. The DNA for the CDR3 is TGTGCCAGCACATCTCAACGCCTCTACGAGCAGTACTTC. Translated, it gives CASTSQRLYEQYF.

V gene TRBV15 combines with J gene TRBJ2-1; D may be TRBD1 or TRBD2 (5 bases each). V was cut by 3 bases and J by 5 bases, with 11 bases left in between. CDR3 size: 14 residues. CDR1 is LNHNV and CDR2 is YYDKDF in the germline V gene (reference sequence). CDR3 sequence reads: CATSSRDVDNEQFF. In nucleotides, the CDR3 is TGTGCCACCAGCAGTCGGGACGTGGACAATGAGCAGTTCTTC.

This clonotype has at least ten counts. This sequence joins TRBV4-1 and TRBJ2-2, with 8 bases lining up with TRBD2. Germline loops: CDR1 MGHRA, CDR2 YSYEKL. Unmatched junction bases numbered 7, after V lost 1 base and J lost 3 bases. The CDR3 runs 17 residues. The CDR3 spells CASSQGAGAGDTGELFF. As DNA, the CDR3 is TGCGCCAGCAGCCAAGGAGCGGGAGCCGGCGACACCGGGGAGCTGTTTTTT.

In the case of this clonotype: The junction and the germline gene differ at one end; a read error may be behind it. The V and J genes are TRBV15 and TRBJ1-1, with D perhaps TRBD1 (5 bases). The germline CDR1 and CDR2 sequences are LNHNV and YYDKDF (reference sequence). This CDR3 contains 15 residues. CDR3: CATSPRKGFSTESFF. CDR3 sequence (DNA): TGTGCCACCAGCCCCAGAAAGGGGTTCAGCACTGAATCTTTCTTT.

Many counts were recorded for this clonotype. The chain uses TRBV6-1 and TRBJ1-2; weak D call: TRBD1 (5 bases). The germline V gene has CDR1 MNHNS and CDR2 SASEGT. The CDR3 runs to 14 residues. Deletions cut 7 bases from V and 8 bases from J, with 20 bases between. The CDR3, as DNA: TGTGCCAGCAAACGGGTTGGGGGGTCGGGAGGCTACACCTTC. It specifies CASKRVGGSGGYTF.

A few counts support this clonotype. The chain links TRBV2 to TRBJ1-6, with a tentative D call TRBD1 (6 bases). Germline V gene sequence: CDR1 SNHLY, CDR2 FYNNEI. V gave up 6 bases and J gave up 7 bases, with 16 bases separating them. The CDR3 sequence is 15 residues long. The CDR3 region is CASSGEAGANSPLHF. The CDR3 DNA sequence: TGTGCCAGCAGCGGGGAGGCAGGGGCAAATTCACCCCTCCACTTT.

This chain links TRBV19 with TRBJ2-2; D gene ambiguous. V lost 5 bases, J lost 8 bases, and 9 bases lay in between. The CDR3 loop spans 12 amino acids. From germline, CDR1 is LNHDA and CDR2 SQIVND (reference sequence). The CDR3 DNA sequence: TGTGCCAGTAGTCCCCGCCCGGGGGAGCTGTTTTTT. This gives the protein CASSPRPGELFF.

This clonotype was recorded at least ten times. The rearrangement links TRBV9 to TRBJ2-7, with no clear D. CDR1 is SGDLS and CDR2 is YYNGEE in the germline V gene. Deletions cut 3 bases from V and 6 bases from J, with 10 bases between. This CDR3 has 12 amino acids. In DNA, the CDR3 is TGTGCCAGCAGCGAGCCAGGCCCCGAGCAGTACTTC. It encodes CASSEPGPEQYF.

This chain links TRBV19 with TRBJ2-7, with 9 bases identical to TRBD1. Germline V lookup: CDR1 LNHDA, CDR2 SQIVND (reference sequence). This CDR3 is 13 amino acids long. V gave up 6 bases and J gave up 1 base; unmatched junction bases: 1. The DNA for the CDR3 is TGTGCCAGTAGGGGACAGGGATCCTACGAGCAGTACTTC. It translates to CASRGQGSYEQYF.

The rearrangement links TRBV19 to TRBJ1-5, with no clear D. The CDR3 length is 13 residues. The germline V gene encodes CDR1 LNHDA and CDR2 SQIVND (reference sequence). V lost 4 bases and J 7 bases, leaving 11 bases between the germline ends. The CDR3, as DNA: TGTGCCAGTAGTACGCAGAGTGGCCAGCCCCAGCATTTT. Residues: CASSTQSGQPQHF. The complete variable domain, with remaining parts taken from reference TRBV19 and TRBJ1-5, reads DGGITQSPKYLFRKEGQNVTLSCEQNLNHDAMYWYRQDPGQGLRLIYYSQIVNDFQKGDIAEGYSVSREKKESFPLTVTSAQKNPTAFYLCASSTQSGQPQHFGDGTRLSIL.